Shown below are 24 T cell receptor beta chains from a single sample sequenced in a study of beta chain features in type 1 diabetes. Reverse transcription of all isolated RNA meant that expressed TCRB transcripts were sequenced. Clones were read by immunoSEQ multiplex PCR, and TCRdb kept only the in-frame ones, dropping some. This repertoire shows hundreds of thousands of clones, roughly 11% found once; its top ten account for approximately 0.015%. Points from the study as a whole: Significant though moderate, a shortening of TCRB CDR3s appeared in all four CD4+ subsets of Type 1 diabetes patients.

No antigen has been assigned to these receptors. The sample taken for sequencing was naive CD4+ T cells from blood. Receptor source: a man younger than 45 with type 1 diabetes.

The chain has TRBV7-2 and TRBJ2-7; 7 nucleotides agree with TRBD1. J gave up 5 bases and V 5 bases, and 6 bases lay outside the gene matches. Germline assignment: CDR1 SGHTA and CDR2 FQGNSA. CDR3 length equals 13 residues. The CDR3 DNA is TGTGCCAGCAGCACCCGACAGGGCCACGAGCAGTACTTC. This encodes CASSTRQGHEQYF.

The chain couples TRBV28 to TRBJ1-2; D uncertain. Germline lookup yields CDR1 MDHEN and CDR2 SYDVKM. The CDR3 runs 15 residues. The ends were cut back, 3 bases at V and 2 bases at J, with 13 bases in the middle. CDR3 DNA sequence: TGTGCCAGCAGTTTGTACTCCAGGCCCAACTATGGCTACACCTTC. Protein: CASSLYSRPNYGYTF.

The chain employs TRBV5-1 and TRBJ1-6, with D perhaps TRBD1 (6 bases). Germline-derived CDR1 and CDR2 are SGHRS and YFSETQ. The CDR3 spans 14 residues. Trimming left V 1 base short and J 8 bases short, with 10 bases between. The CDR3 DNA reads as TGCGCCAGCAGCTTGAGGACAGTGGATTCACCCCTCCACTTT. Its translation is CASSLRTVDSPLHF.

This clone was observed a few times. CDR3 sequence: CASSSGGDGYTF. Here the CDR3 DNA reads TGTGCCAGCAGCTCGGGCGGGGATGGCTACACCTTC. The rearrangement links TRBV7-9 to TRBJ1-2; D unresolved. The V gene's germline CDR1 is SEHNR and CDR2 FQNEAQ (reference sequence). Trimming shortened V by 4 bases and J by 6 bases, and 9 bases separated the two germline ends. The CDR3 loop spans 12 amino acids. The full variable domain, rest sourced from reference TRBV7-9 and TRBJ1-2, is DTGVSQNPRHKITKRGQNVTFRCDPISEHNRLYWYRQTLGQGPEFLTYFQNEAQLEKSRLLSDRFSAERPKGSFSTLEIQRTEQGDSAMYLCASSSGGDGYTFGSGTRLTVV.

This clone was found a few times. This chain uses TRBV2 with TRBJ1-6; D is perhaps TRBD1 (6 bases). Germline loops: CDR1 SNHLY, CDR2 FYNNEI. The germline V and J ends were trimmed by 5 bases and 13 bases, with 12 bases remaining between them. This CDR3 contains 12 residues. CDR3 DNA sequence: TGTGCCAGCAGTACATCAAGGGGGCCCCTCCACTTT. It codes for CASSTSRGPLHF.

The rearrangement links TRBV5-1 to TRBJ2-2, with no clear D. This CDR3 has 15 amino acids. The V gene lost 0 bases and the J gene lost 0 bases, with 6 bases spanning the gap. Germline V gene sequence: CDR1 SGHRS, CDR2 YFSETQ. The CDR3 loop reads CASSLVQSNTGELFF. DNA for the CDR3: TGCGCCAGCAGCTTGGTTCAGTCGAACACCGGGGAGCTGTTTTTT.

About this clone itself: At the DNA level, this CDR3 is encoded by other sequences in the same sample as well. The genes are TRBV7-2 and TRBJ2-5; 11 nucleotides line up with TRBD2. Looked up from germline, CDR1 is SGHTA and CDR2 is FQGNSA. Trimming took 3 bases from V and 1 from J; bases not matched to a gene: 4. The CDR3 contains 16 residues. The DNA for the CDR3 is TGTGCCAGCAGCTTGGGGCTAGCGGGGGGCCAAGAGACCCAGTACTTC. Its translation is CASSLGLAGGQETQYF.

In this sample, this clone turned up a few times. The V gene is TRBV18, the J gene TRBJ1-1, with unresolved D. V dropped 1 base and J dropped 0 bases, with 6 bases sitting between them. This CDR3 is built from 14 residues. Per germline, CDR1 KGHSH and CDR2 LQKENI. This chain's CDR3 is CASSPLAVNTEAFF. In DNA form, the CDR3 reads TGTGCCAGCTCACCACTGGCGGTGAACACTGAAGCTTTCTTT.

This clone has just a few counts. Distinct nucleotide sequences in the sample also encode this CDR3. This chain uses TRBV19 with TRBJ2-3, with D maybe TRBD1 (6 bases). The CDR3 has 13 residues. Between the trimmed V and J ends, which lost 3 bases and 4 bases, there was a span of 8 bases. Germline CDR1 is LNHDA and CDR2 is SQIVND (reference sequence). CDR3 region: CASSIRGPDTQYF. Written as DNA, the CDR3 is TGTGCCAGTAGTATCAGGGGTCCAGATACGCAGTATTTT.

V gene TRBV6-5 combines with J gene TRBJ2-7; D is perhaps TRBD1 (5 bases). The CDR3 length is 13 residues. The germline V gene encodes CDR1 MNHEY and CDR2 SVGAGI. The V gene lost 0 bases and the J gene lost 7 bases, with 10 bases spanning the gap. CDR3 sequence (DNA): TGTGCCAGCAGTTACTCTAGGACACTTGAGCAGTACTTC. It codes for CASSYSRTLEQYF.

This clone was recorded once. CDR3 sequence: CASSFVQPEAFF. The CDR3 DNA reads TGTGCCAGCAGCTTTGTACAGCCTGAAGCTTTCTTT. This sequence joins TRBV12-1 and TRBJ1-1; TRBD1, the table's D call, was not compared with the DNA. TRBV12-1 is a pseudogene locus. CDR3 length: 12 residues.

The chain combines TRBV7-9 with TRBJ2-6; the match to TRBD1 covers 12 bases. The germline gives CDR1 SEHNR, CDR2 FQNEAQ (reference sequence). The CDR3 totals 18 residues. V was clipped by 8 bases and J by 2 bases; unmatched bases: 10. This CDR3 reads CASGLPGQGATGANVLTF. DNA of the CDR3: TGTGCCAGCGGACTCCCGGGACAGGGGGCTACTGGGGCCAACGTCCTGACTTTC.

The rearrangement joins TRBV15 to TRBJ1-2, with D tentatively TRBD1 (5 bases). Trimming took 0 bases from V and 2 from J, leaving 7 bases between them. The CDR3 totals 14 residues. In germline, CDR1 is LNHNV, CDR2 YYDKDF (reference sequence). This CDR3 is CATSREAGNYGYTF. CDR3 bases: TGTGCCACCAGCAGAGAAGCAGGGAACTATGGCTACACCTTC.

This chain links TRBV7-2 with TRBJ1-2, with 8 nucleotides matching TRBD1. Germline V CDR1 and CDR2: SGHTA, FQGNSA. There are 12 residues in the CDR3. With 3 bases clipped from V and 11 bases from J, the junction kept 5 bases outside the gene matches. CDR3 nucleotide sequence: TGTGCCAGCAGCTTCGACAGGGGTGTTTACACCTTC. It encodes CASSFDRGVYTF.

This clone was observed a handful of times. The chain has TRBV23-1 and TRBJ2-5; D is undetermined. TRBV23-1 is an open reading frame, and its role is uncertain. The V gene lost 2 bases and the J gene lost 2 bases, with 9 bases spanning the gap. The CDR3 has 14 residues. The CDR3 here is CASSQITLQETQYF. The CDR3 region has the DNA TGCGCCAGCAGTCAAATTACACTACAAGAGACCCAGTACTTC.

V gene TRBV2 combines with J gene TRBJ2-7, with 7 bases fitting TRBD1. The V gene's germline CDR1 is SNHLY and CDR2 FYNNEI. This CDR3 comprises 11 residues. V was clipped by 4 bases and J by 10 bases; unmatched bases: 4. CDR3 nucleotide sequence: TGTGCCAGCAGTGGAGGGGGCCTTCAGTACTTC. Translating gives CASSGGGLQYF.

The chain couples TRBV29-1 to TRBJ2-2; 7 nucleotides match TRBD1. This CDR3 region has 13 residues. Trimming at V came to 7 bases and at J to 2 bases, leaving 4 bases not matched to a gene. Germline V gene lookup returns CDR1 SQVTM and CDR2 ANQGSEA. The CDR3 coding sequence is TGCAGCGCAAGACAGGGAAACACCGGGGAGCTGTTTTTT. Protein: CSARQGNTGELFF.

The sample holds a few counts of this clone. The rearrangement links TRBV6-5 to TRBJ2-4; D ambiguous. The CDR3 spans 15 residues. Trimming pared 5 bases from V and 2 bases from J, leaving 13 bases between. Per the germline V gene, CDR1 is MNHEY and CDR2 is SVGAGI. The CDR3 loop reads CASSPASSTKNIQYF. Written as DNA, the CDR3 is TGTGCCAGCAGTCCCGCGAGCTCAACCAAAAACATTCAGTACTTC.

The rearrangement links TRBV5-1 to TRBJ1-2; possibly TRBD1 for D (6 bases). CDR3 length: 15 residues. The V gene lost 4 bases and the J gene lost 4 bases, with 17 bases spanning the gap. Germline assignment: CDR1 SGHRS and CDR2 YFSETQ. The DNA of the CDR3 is TGCGCCAGCAGCCTGGGTACAAGGGACACCTATGGCTACACCTTC. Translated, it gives CASSLGTRDTYGYTF.

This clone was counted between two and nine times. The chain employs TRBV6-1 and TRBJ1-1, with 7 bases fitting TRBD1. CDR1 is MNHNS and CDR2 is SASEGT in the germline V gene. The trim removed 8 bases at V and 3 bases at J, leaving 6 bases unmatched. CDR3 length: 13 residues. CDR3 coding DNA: TGTGCCAGCGTACAGGGGTTCGACACTGAAGCTTTCTTT. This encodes CASVQGFDTEAFF.

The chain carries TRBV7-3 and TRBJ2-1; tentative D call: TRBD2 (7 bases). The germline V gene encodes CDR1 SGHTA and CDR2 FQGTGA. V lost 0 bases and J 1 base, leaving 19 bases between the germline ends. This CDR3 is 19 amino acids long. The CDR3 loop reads CASSLTPGGAGLSYNEQFF. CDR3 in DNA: TGTGCCAGCAGCTTAACGCCGGGGGGCGCGGGGCTGTCCTACAATGAGCAGTTCTTC.

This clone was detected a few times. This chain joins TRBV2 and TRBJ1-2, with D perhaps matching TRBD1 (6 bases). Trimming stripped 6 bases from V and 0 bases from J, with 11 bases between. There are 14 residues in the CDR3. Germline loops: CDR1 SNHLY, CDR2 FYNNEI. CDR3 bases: TGTGCCAGCAGCCGCACAGGGACTAACTATGGCTACACCTTC. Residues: CASSRTGTNYGYTF.

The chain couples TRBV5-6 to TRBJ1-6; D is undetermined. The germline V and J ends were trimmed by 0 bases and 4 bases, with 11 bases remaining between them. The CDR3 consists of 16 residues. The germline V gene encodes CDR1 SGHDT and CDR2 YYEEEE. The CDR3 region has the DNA TGTGCCAGCAGCTTGGGGCCAGGCGAGTATAATTCACCCCTCCACTTT. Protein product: CASSLGPGEYNSPLHF.

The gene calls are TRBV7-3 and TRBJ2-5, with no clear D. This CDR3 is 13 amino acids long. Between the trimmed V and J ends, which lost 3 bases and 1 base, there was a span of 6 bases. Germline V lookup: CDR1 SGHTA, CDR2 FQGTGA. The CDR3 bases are TGTGCCAGCAGCTTTGGCAGCCAAGAGACCCAGTACTTC. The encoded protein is CASSFGSQETQYF.